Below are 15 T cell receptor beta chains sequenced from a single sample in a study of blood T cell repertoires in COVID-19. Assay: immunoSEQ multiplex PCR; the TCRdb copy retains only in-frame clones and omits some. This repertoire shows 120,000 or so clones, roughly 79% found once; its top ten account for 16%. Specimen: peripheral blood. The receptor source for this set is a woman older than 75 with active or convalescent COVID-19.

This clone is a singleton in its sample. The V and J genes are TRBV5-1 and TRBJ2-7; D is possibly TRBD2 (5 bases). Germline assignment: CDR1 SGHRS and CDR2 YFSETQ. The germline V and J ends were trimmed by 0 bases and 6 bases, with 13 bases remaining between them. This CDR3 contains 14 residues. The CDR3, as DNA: TGCGCCAGCAGCTTGGTCGACCCCCGGGGCGAGCAGTACTTC. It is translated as CASSLVDPRGEQYF.

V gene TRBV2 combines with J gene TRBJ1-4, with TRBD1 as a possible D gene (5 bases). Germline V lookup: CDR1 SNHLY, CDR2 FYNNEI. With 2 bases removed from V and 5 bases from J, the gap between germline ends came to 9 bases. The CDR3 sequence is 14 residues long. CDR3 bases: TGTGCCAGCAGTGAAAGACAGAGGAATGAAAAACTGTTTTTT. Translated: CASSERQRNEKLFF. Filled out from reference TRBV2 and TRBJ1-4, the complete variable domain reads EPEVTQTPSHQVTQMGQEVILRCVPISNHLYFYWYRQILGQKVEFLVSFYNNEISEKSEIFDDQFSVERPDGSNFTLKIRSTKLEDSAMYFCASSERQRNEKLFFGSGTQLSVL.

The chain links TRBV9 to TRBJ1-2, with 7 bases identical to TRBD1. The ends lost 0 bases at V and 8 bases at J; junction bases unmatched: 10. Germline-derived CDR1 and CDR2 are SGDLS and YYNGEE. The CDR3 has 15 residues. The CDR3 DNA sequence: TGTGCCAGCAGCGTAGCGGGTACAGGGGTTTACGGCTACACCTTC. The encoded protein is CASSVAGTGVYGYTF.

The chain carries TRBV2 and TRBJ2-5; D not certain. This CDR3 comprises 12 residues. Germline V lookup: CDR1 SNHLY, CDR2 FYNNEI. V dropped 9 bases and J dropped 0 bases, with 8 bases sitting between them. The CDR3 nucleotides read TGTGCCAGTGCCAGGTACCAAGAGACCCAGTACTTC. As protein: CASARYQETQYF.

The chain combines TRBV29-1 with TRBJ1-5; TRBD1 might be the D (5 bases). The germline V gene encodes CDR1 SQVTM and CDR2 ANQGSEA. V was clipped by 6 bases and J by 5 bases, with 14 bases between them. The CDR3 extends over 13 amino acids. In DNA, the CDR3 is TGCAGCGTCACCACGGACACTTATCAGCCCCAGCATTTT. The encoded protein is CSVTTDTYQPQHF.

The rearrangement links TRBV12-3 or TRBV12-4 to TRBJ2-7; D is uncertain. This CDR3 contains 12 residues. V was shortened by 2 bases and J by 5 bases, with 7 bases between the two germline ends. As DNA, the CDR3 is TGTGCCAGCAGTTTAATCGCAGACGAGCAGTACTTC. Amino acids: CASSLIADEQYF.

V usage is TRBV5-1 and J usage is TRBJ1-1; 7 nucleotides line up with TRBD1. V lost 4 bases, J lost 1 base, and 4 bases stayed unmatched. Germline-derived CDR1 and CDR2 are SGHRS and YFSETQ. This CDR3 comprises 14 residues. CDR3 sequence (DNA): TGCGCCAGCAGCCGACAGGGTGAGAACACTGAAGCTTTCTTT. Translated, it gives CASSRQGENTEAFF. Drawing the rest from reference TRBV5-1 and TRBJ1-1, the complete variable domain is KAGVTQTPRYLIKTRGQQVTLSCSPISGHRSVSWYQQTPGQGLQFLFEYFSETQRNKGNFPGRFSGRQFSNSRSEMNVSTLELGDSALYLCASSRQGENTEAFFGQGTRLTVV.

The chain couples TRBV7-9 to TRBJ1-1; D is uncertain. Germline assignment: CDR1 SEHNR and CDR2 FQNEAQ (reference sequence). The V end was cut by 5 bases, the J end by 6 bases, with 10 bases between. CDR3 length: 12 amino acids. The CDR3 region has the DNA TGTGCCAGCAGCAGACTAAGGGCTGAAGCTTTCTTT. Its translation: CASSRLRAEAFF. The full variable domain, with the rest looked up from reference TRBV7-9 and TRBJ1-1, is DTGVSQNPRHKITKRGQNVTFRCDPISEHNRLYWYRQTLGQGPEFLTYFQNEAQLEKSRLLSDRFSAERPKGSFSTLEIQRTEQGDSAMYLCASSRLRAEAFFGQGTRLTVV.

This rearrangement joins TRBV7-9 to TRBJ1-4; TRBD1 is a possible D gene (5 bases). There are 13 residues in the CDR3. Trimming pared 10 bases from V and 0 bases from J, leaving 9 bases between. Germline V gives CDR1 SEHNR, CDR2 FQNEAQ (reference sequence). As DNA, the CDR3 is TGTGCCACCTTAGGGGCAACTAATGAAAAACTGTTTTTT. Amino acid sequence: CATLGATNEKLFF.

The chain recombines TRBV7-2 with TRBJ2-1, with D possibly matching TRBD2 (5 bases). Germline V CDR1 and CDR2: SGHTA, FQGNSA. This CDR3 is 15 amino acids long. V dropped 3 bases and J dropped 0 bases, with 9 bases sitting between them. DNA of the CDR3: TGTGCCAGCAGCTTTAGCGCGTTCTCCTACAATGAGCAGTTCTTC. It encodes CASSFSAFSYNEQFF.

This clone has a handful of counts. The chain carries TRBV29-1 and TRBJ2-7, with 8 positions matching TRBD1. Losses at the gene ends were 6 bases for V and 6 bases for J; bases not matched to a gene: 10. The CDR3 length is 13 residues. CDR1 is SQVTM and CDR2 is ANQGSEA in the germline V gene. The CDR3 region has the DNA TGCAGCGTGGAGAGCAGGGGGCCCGGCGAGCAGTACTTC. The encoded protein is CSVESRGPGEQYF.

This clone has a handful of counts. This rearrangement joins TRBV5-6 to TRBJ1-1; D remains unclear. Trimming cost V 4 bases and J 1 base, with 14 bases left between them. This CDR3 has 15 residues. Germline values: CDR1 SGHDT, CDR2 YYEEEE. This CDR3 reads CASSQYGRGNTEAFF. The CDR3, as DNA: TGTGCCAGCAGCCAGTACGGGCGGGGGAACACTGAAGCTTTCTTT.

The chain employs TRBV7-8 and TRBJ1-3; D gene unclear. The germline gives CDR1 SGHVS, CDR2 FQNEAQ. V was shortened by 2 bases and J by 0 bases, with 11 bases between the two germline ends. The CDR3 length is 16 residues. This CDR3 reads CASSLNAGHSGNTIYF. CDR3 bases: TGTGCCAGCAGCTTAAATGCAGGCCACTCTGGAAACACCATATATTTT.

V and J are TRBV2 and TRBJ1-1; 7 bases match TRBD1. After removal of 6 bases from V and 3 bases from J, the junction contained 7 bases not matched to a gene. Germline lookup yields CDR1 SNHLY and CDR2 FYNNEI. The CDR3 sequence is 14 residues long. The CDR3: CASRPTGMDTEAFF. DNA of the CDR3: TGTGCCAGCAGACCGACAGGGATGGACACTGAAGCTTTCTTT.

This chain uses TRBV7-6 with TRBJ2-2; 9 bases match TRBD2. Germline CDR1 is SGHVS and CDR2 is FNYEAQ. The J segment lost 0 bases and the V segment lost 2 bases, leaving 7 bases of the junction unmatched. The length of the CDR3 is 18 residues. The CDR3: CASSLLLAGSANTGELFF. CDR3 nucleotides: TGTGCCAGCAGCTTATTACTAGCGGGTTCCGCGAACACCGGGGAGCTGTTTTTT.